This T cell receptor (beta chain) was documented in a study of glioma-infiltrating T cells. Study results and caveats: Gliomas, especially low-grade, showed above-expected tissue-blood divergence; non-neoplastic patients showed below.

The iRepertoire nested amplicon-rescue multiplex PCR amplified TCR alpha and beta CDR3s from RNA. For one-step reverse transcription and amplification, 100-400 ng of tissue mRNA or PBMC total RNA was used. Each CDR3 protein gets one entry after TCRdb re-called the multiplex PCR reads with MiXCR. In the table there are tens of thousands of distinct CDR3 sequences, roughly 23% of which are singletons. Germline CDR1 reads KGHSH; CDR2 reads LQKENI. The length of the CDR3 is 15 residues. This clonotype was detected only once. Its antigen remains unidentified. A read error is possible here, since a much larger clone lies one base away.

The chain joins TRBV18 to TRBJ2-3, with D unresolved. This TCR was recovered from a human donor with low-grade glioma or glioblastoma, undergoing nonglioma brain surgery, or in good health (not recorded which). The sequenced material came from glioma tissue, nonneoplastic brain tissue, or PBMCs (not recorded which). The CDR3 loop reads CAGSPRARFTDTQYF. The CDR3 DNA follows: TGTGCCGGCTCACCAAGGGCTAGATTCACAGATACGCAGTATTTT.